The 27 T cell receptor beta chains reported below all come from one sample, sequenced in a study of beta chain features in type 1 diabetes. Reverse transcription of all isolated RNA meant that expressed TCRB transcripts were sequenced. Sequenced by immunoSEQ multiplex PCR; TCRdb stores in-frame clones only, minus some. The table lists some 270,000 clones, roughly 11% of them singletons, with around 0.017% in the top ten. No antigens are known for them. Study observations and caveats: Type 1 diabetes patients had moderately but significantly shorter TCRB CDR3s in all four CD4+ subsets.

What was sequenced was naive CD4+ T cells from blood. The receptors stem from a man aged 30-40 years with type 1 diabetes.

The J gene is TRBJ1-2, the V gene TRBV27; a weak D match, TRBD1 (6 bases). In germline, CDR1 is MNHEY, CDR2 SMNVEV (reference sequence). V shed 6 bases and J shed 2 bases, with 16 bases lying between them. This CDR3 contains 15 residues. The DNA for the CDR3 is TGTGCCAGCAGCCGTGAGGGGGTTGCAAACTATGGCTACACCTTC. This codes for CASSREGVANYGYTF.

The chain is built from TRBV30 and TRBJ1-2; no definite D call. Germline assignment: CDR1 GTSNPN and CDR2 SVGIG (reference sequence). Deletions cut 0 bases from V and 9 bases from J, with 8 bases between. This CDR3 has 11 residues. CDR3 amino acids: CAWSVLISYTF. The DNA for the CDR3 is TGTGCCTGGAGTGTACTTATCAGCTACACCTTC.

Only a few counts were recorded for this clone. CDR3 in amino acids: CASSNRYEQFF. The DNA of the CDR3 is TGTGCCAGTAGTAATCGGTATGAGCAGTTCTTC. This chain links TRBV19 with TRBJ2-1; D call uncertain. Germline-derived CDR1 and CDR2 are LNHDA and SQIVND (reference sequence). This CDR3 is 11 amino acids long. The germline V and J ends were trimmed by 4 bases and 8 bases, with 6 bases remaining between them.

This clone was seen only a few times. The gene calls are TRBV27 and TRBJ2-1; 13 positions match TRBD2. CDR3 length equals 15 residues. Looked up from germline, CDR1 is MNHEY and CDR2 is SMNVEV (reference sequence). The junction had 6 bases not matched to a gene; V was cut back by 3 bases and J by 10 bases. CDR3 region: CASSLWTSGGQEQFF. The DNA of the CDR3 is TGTGCCAGCAGTTTGTGGACTAGCGGGGGCCAGGAGCAGTTCTTC.

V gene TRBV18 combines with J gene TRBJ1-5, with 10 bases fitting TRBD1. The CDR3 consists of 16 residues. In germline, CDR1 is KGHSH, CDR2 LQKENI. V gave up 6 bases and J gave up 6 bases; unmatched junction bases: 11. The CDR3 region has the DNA TGTGCCAGCTCGCCCGGGACAGGGGTGGCGGGTCAGCCCCAGCATTTT. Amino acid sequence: CASSPGTGVAGQPQHF.

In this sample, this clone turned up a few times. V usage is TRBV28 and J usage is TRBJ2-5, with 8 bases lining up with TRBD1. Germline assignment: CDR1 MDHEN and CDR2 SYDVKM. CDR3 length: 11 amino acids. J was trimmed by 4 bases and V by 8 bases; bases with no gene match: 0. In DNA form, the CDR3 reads TGTGCCAGCGACAGGGGAGAGACCCAGTACTTC. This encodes CASDRGETQYF.

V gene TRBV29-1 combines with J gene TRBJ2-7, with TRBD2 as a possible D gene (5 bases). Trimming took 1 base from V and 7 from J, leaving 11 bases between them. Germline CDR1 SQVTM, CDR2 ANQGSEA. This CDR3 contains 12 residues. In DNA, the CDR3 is TGCAGCGTTGAAGGAGGGCGACGGGAGCAGTACTTC. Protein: CSVEGGRREQYF.

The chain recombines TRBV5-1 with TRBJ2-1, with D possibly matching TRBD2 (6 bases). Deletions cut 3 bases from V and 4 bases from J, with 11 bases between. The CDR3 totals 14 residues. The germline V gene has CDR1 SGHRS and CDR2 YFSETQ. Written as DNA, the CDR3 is TGCGCCAGCAGCTCGGTGGGGGGTTACAATGAGCAGTTCTTC. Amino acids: CASSSVGGYNEQFF.

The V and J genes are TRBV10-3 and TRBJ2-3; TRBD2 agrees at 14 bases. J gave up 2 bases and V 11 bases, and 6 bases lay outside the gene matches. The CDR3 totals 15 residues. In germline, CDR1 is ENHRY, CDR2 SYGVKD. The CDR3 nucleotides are TGTGCCGCCCGGACTAGCGGGGGGAACACAGATACGCAGTATTTT. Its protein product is CAARTSGGNTDTQYF.

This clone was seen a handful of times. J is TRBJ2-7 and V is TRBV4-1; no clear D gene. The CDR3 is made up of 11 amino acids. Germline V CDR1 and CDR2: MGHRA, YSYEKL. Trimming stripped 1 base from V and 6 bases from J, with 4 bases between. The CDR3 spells CASSQASEQYF. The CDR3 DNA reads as TGCGCCAGCAGCCAAGCGTCCGAGCAGTACTTC.

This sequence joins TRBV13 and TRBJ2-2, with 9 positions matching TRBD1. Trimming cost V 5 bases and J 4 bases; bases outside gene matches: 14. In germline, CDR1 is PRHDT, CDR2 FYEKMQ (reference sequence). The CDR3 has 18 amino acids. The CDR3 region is CASSQRRMWTGVTGELFF. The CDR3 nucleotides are TGTGCCAGCAGCCAGAGGAGGATGTGGACAGGGGTCACCGGGGAGCTGTTTTTT. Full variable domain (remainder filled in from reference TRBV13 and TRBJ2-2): AAGVIQSPRHLIKEKRETATLKCYPIPRHDTVYWYQQGPGQDPQFLISFYEKMQSDKGSIPDRFSAQQFSDYHSELNMSSLELGDSALYFCASSQRRMWTGVTGELFFGEGSRLTVL.

The CDR3 sequence: CASSQGLTTHTEAFF. CDR3 bases: TGTGCCAGTAGCCAGGGATTGACCACGCACACTGAAGCTTTCTTT. This rearrangement joins TRBV19 to TRBJ1-1, with D possibly being TRBD1 (5 bases). The CDR3 is 15 residues long. V shed 6 bases and J shed 3 bases, with 17 bases lying between them. Germline V gene lookup returns CDR1 LNHDA and CDR2 SQIVND (reference sequence).

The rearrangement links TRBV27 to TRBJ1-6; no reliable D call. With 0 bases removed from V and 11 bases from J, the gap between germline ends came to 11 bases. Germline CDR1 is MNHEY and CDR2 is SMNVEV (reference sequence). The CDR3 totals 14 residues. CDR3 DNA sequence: TGTGCCAGCAGTTTATCGCCTCCCGGAGCACCCCTCCACTTT. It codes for CASSLSPPGAPLHF.

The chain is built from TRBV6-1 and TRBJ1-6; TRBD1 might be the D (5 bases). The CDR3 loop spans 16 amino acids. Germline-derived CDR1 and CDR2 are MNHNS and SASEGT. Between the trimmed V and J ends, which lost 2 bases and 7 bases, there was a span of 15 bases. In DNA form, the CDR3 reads TGTGCCAGCAGTGAACTCGGCAGGGTTGTGAATTCACCCCTCCACTTT. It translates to CASSELGRVVNSPLHF.

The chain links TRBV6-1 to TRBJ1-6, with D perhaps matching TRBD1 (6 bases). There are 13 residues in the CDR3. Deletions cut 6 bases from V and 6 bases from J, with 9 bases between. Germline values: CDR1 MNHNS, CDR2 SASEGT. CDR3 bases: TGTGCCAGCAGACAGGGTCCTAATTCACCCCTCCACTTT. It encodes CASRQGPNSPLHF.

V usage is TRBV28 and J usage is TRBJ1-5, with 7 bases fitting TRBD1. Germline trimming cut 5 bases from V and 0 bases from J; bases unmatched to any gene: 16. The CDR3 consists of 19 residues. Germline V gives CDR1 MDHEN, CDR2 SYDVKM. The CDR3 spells CASSPPGQVGVYSNQPQHF. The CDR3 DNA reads TGTGCCAGCAGTCCCCCCGGACAGGTTGGGGTTTATAGCAATCAGCCCCAGCATTTT.

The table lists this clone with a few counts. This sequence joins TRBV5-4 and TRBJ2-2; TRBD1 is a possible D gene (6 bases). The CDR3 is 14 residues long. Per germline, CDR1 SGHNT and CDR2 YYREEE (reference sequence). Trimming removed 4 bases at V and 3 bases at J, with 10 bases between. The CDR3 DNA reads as TGTGCCAGCAGCCCGGACAGTTACACCGGGGAGCTGTTTTTT. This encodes CASSPDSYTGELFF.

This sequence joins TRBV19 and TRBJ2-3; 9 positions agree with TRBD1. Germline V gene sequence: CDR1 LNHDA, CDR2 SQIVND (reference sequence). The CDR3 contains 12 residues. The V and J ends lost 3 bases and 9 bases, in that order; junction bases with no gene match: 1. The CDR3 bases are TGTGCCAGTAGTATCGGACAGGGGACGCAGTATTTT. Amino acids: CASSIGQGTQYF.

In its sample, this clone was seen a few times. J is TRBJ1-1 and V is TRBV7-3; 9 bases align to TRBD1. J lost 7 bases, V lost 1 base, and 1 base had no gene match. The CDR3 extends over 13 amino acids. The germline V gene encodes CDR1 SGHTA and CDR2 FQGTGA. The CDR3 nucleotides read TGTGCCAGCAGCTTAAGACAGGGGGGTGAAGCTTTCTTT. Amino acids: CASSLRQGGEAFF.

The CDR3 DNA sequence: TGTGCCAGTAGTATAAGGACTCGCACAGATACGCAGTATTTT. Protein: CASSIRTRTDTQYF. The chain joins TRBV19 to TRBJ2-3; D possibly corresponds to TRBD2 (5 bases). Germline values: CDR1 LNHDA, CDR2 SQIVND (reference sequence). Deletions cut 2 bases from V and 1 base from J, with 7 bases between. The CDR3 covers 14 residues. The entire variable domain, with the rest obtained from reference TRBV19 and TRBJ2-3, is as follows: DGGITQSPKYLFRKEGQNVTLSCEQNLNHDAMYWYRQDPGQGLRLIYYSQIVNDFQKGDIAEGYSVSREKKESFPLTVTSAQKNPTAFYLCASSIRTRTDTQYFGPGTRLTVL.

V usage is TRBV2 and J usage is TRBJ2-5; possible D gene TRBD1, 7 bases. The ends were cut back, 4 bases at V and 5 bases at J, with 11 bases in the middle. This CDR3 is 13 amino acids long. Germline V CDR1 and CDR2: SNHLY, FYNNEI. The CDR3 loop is CASSGAGGETQYF. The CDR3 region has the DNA TGTGCCAGCAGTGGGGCAGGGGGGGAGACCCAGTACTTC.

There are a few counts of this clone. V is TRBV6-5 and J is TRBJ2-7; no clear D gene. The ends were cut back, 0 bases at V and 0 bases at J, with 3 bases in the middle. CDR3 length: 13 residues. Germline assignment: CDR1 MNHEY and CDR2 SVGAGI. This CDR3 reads CASSYSASYEQYF. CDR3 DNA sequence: TGTGCCAGCAGTTACTCGGCCTCCTACGAGCAGTACTTC.

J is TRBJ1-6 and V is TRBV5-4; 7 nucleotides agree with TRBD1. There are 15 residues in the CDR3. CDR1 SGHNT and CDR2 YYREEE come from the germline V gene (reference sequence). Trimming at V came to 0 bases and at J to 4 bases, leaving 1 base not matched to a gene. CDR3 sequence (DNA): TGTGCCAGCAGCTTGGGGACAGGTTATAATTCACCCCTCCACTTT. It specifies CASSLGTGYNSPLHF.

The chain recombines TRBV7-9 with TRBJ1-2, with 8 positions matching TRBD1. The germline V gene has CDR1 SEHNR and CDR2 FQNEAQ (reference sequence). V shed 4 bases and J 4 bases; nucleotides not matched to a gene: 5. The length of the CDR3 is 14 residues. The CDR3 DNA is TGTGCCAGCAGCTCGGGACAGGTTGTCTATGGCTACACCTTC. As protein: CASSSGQVVYGYTF.

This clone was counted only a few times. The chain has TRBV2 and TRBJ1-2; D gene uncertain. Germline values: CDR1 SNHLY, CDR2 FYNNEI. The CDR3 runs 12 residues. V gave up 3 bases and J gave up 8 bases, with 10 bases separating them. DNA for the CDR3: TGTGCCAGCAGTGACGGGAATAAGGGCTACACCTTC. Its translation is CASSDGNKGYTF.

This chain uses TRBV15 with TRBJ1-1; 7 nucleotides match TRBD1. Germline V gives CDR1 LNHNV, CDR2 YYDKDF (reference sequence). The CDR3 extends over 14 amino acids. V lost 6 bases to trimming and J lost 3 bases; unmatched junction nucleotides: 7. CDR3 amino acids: CATRLRQGYTEAFF. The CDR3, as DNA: TGTGCCACCAGGTTAAGACAGGGCTACACTGAAGCTTTCTTT.

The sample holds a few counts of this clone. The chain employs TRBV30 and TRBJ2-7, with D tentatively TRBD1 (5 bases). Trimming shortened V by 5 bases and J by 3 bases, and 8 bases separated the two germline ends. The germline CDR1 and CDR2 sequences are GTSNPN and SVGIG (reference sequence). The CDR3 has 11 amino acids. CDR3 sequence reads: CAWAQGYEQYF. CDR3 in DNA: TGTGCCTGGGCCCAGGGCTACGAGCAGTACTTC. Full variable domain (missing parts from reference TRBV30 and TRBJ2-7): SQTIHQWPATLVQPVGSPLSLECTVEGTSNPNLYWYRQAAGRGLQLLFYSVGIGQISSEVPQNLSASRPQDRQFILSSKKLLLSDSGFYLCAWAQGYEQYFGPGTRLTVT.